One TCR beta chain is described in this entry. The data were taken from a study of blood T cell repertoires in COVID-19. Study details: COVID-19 samples from acute and convalescent phases originated in the United States, Italy and Spain. The analysed material was cDNA or gDNA that came from T cells, B-cell-depleted T cells, or PBMCs.

Per the original data handling: Reference gene primer amplification yielded estimated nucleated cell counts. Generated by immunoSEQ multiplex PCR, the TCRdb table keeps only in-frame clones and is missing some. Clonal size and the V and J genes are those of that table, whereas D and trimming came from the DNA. Of about 300,000 clones in the sample, about 85% are singletons; the top ten hold around 2.1%. Sequencing was carried out using peripheral blood. This receptor was taken from a man aged 18 to 30 with active or convalescent COVID-19.

This chain's CDR3 is CASSLPARSNEQFF. The DNA for the CDR3 is TGTGCCAGCAGCTTACCAGCTAGGAGCAATGAGCAGTTCTTC. J is TRBJ2-1 and V is TRBV11-1, with no clear D. Germline CDR1 reads SGHAT; CDR2 reads FQDESV (reference sequence). The V end lost 2 bases, the J end lost 6 bases, and 11 bases lay between the germline ends. The CDR3 length is 14 residues.